This TCR beta chain was recovered during a study of T cells in women clearing cervical HPV infection. Overall study results and limits: It is unknown whether associations predate infection; no effector/memory or HPV-specific sorting. Repertoire richness, not evenness, was significantly elevated in CIN3+ cases versus controls. Unknown T-cell numbers per sample may underlie the richness differences.

Dot-blot hybridization genotyped cervical HPV amplified with MY09/MY11 PCR. Profiled with immunoSEQ multiplex PCR; TCRdb holds only in-frame clones, not every one. The sample holds 27,000 or so clones. As concerns this clone: The antigen remains undetermined.

The receptor comes from a woman between 18 and 70 years old with a cervical HPV16 infection that either progressed to CIN3+ or cleared (not recorded which). The specimen was blood buffy coat.

CDR3 sequence: CAWSSTTSSVTGEQFF. CDR3 DNA (partial): TGTGCCTGGAGTTCTACTACTAGCTCGGTTACCGGTGAG. The rearrangement links TRBV30 to TRBJ2-1; D might be TRBD2 (6 bases). The read ends 3 residues early relative to the CDR3; the germline J gene fills the gap. This CDR3 is 16 amino acids long. Germline V gene sequence: CDR1 GTSNPN, CDR2 SVGIG (reference sequence). V gave up 2 bases and J gave up 9 bases, with 23 bases separating them.